Listed below are T cell receptor beta chains from one sample, sequenced in a study of blood T cell repertoires in COVID-19. Profiling relied on immunoSEQ multiplex PCR, and the TCRdb table lists in-frame clones only, not all of them. The sample has 60,000 to 85,000 clones; around 90% are singletons. Material for sequencing was peripheral blood. These receptors came from a man between 35 and 55 years old with COVID-19, enrolled during active disease. Each CDR3 is given with its conserved first and last residue. The D gene is left open where the match is weak. Expanded clones get a size class; other rows say once, few or many, or leave the size out.

j_gene: TRBJ2-7; d_gene: -; abundance: -; v_gene: TRBV4-1; CDR3nt: TGCGCCAGCAGCCAAGGGGCTCGGGAGTTTTTCGGGTACGAGCAGTACTTC; CDR3aa: CASSQGAREFFGYEQYF
j_gene: TRBJ1-1; d_gene: TRBD1; abundance: -; v_gene: TRBV4-1; CDR3nt: TGCGCCAGCAGCCGGCCCGGGACAGGGCGAACTGAAGCTTTCTTT; CDR3aa: CASSRPGTGRTEAFF
j_gene: TRBJ2-7; d_gene: TRBD2; abundance: -; v_gene: TRBV28; CDR3nt: TGTGCCAGCAGTTTACAAAGCGGGGCCCACGAGCAGTACTTC; CDR3aa: CASSLQSGAHEQYF
j_gene: TRBJ2-2; d_gene: TRBD2; abundance: -; v_gene: TRBV6-2/TRBV6-3; CDR3nt: TGTGCCAGCAGCGCCGCCGGCCCCGGACTAGCTACGAGGACCGGGGAGCTGTTTTTT; CDR3aa: CASSAAGPGLATRTGELFF
j_gene: TRBJ2-3; d_gene: TRBD2; abundance: -; v_gene: TRBV2; CDR3nt: TGTGCCAGCAGTGAAACTCTAGCGGGGGCGAGCACAGATACGCAGTATTTT; CDR3aa: CASSETLAGASTDTQYF
j_gene: TRBJ1-4; d_gene: -; abundance: -; v_gene: TRBV19; CDR3nt: TGTGCCAGTAGGACGGGGGACTCCCATCCTGAAAAACTGTTTTTT; CDR3aa: CASRTGDSHPEKLFF
j_gene: TRBJ1-2; d_gene: -; abundance: -; v_gene: TRBV30; CDR3nt: TGTGCCTGGAGCCTCTTGTTCGAATGGATCGGGGAAGAATACTATGGCTACACCTTC; CDR3aa: CAWSLLFEWIGEEYYGYTF
j_gene: TRBJ1-1; d_gene: -; abundance: -; v_gene: TRBV7-2; CDR3nt: TGTGCCAGCAGCTTAGACACCCTGAACACTGAAGCTTTCTTT; CDR3aa: CASSLDTLNTEAFF
j_gene: TRBJ2-7; d_gene: -; abundance: -; v_gene: TRBV28; CDR3nt: TGTGCCCGCCCGAGGCGGATCTCCTACGAGCAGTACTTC; CDR3aa: CARPRRISYEQYF
j_gene: TRBJ2-7; d_gene: TRBD2; abundance: -; v_gene: TRBV28; CDR3nt: TGTGCCAGCAGTTTTCAGCGGGGGGCGACCTACGAGCAGTACTTC; CDR3aa: CASSFQRGATYEQYF
j_gene: TRBJ1-2; d_gene: -; abundance: -; v_gene: TRBV20-1; CDR3nt: TGCAGAGTCGACGGAGAAAACGGCTACACCTTC; CDR3aa: CRVDGENGYTF
j_gene: TRBJ1-4; d_gene: TRBD1; abundance: -; v_gene: TRBV2; CDR3nt: TGTGCCAGCAGGATACAGGGGGGTAATGAAAAACTGTTTTTT; CDR3aa: CASRIQGGNEKLFF
j_gene: TRBJ1-1; d_gene: -; abundance: -; v_gene: TRBV28; CDR3nt: TGTGCCAGCAGTTTACCCGGACACTCATCAGCGAACACTGAAGCTTTCTTT; CDR3aa: CASSLPGHSSANTEAFF
j_gene: TRBJ1-5; d_gene: TRBD1; abundance: -; v_gene: TRBV18; CDR3nt: TGTGCCAGCTCACGGGGGACAGGGAGCAATCAGCCCCAGCATTTT; CDR3aa: CASSRGTGSNQPQHF
j_gene: TRBJ2-7; d_gene: -; abundance: few; v_gene: TRBV5-5; CDR3nt: TGTGCCAGCACCCTCACACCCACCGCATCCTACGAGCAGTACTTC; CDR3aa: CASTLTPTASYEQYF
j_gene: TRBJ1-5; d_gene: -; abundance: few; v_gene: TRBV6-1; CDR3nt: TGTGCCAGCAGTGTTTCCGCCTTAGGGTGGGAGAATCAGCCCCAGCATTTT; CDR3aa: CASSVSALGWENQPQHF
j_gene: TRBJ1-2; d_gene: -; abundance: -; v_gene: TRBV10-1; CDR3nt: TGCGCCAGCAGTGAGTCGACAGGCCTCGGCTACACCTTC; CDR3aa: CASSESTGLGYTF
j_gene: TRBJ2-1; d_gene: TRBD2; abundance: -; v_gene: TRBV5-6; CDR3nt: TGTGCCAGCAGCTGGCAGGGACTAGCGGATTACAATGAGCAGTTCTTC; CDR3aa: CASSWQGLADYNEQFF
j_gene: TRBJ2-2; d_gene: TRBD2; abundance: few; v_gene: TRBV19; CDR3nt: TGTGCCACCTCCCACACGGGAGGGACCGGGGAGCTGTTTTTT; CDR3aa: CATSHTGGTGELFF
j_gene: TRBJ1-1; d_gene: -; abundance: -; v_gene: TRBV20-1; CDR3nt: TGCAGTTCTCGGGGGGGTGAAGCTTTCTTT; CDR3aa: CSSRGGEAFF
j_gene: TRBJ1-3; d_gene: -; abundance: -; v_gene: TRBV11-2; CDR3nt: TGTGCCAGCAGCCCTCGGACAGTCTCTGGAAACACCATATATTTT; CDR3aa: CASSPRTVSGNTIYF
j_gene: TRBJ1-5; d_gene: -; abundance: -; v_gene: TRBV7-8; CDR3nt: TGTGCCAGCAGCACCACTTACGGACAGCCTAGCAATCAGCCCCAGCATTTT; CDR3aa: CASSTTYGQPSNQPQHF
j_gene: TRBJ2-3; d_gene: -; abundance: -; v_gene: TRBV6-5; CDR3nt: TGTGCCAGCAGTTATGACAGCGACCAGCTCACAGATACGCAGTATTTT; CDR3aa: CASSYDSDQLTDTQYF
j_gene: TRBJ1-5; d_gene: TRBD1; abundance: -; v_gene: TRBV6-6; CDR3nt: TGTGCCAGCAGTGATAGGACAGGGGGCGATCAGCCCCAGCATTTT; CDR3aa: CASSDRTGGDQPQHF
j_gene: TRBJ1-2; d_gene: -; abundance: -; v_gene: TRBV12-3/TRBV12-4; CDR3nt: TGTGCCAGCAGCAGGTTCCGCGACTATGGCTACACCTTC; CDR3aa: CASSRFRDYGYTF
j_gene: TRBJ2-5; d_gene: TRBD2; abundance: -; v_gene: TRBV3-1/TRBV3-2; CDR3nt: TGTGCCAGCAGCCAAGACCTAGCGGGGGGACAAGAGACCCAGTACTTC; CDR3aa: CASSQDLAGGQETQYF
j_gene: TRBJ2-3; d_gene: TRBD1; abundance: -; v_gene: TRBV7-9; CDR3nt: TGTGCCAGCAGCTTAGCACAGGGGGCAGATACGCAGTATTTT; CDR3aa: CASSLAQGADTQYF
j_gene: TRBJ2-7; d_gene: -; abundance: -; v_gene: TRBV7-7; CDR3nt: TGTGCCAGCAGCCCGTCACAGGATCCCTCCTACGAGCAGTACTTC; CDR3aa: CASSPSQDPSYEQYF
j_gene: TRBJ1-3; d_gene: TRBD1; abundance: -; v_gene: TRBV28; CDR3nt: TGTGCCAGCACCTATACAGGGGACGGAAACACCATATATTTT; CDR3aa: CASTYTGDGNTIYF
j_gene: TRBJ1-3; d_gene: -; abundance: -; v_gene: TRBV12-2; CDR3nt: TGTGCAAGTCGCTTTGGATTGGTCAGGGTGACTGGAAACACCATATATTTT; CDR3aa: CASRFGLVRVTGNTIYF
j_gene: TRBJ2-3; d_gene: -; abundance: -; v_gene: TRBV5-1; CDR3nt: TGCGCCAGCAGCTTGGCCTGGGGGACTGACACAGATACGCAGTATTTT; CDR3aa: CASSLAWGTDTDTQYF
j_gene: TRBJ1-6; d_gene: -; abundance: -; v_gene: TRBV3-1/TRBV3-2; CDR3nt: TGTGCCAGCAGCCAACGGGGGGGTCAAAATTCACCCCTCCACTTT; CDR3aa: CASSQRGGQNSPLHF
j_gene: TRBJ1-1; d_gene: -; abundance: -; v_gene: TRBV6-4; CDR3nt: TGTGCCAGCAGCCCGGAGGGGGGGGCGAACACTGAAGCTTTCTTT; CDR3aa: CASSPEGGANTEAFF
j_gene: TRBJ1-2; d_gene: -; abundance: -; v_gene: TRBV7-9; CDR3nt: TGTGCCAGCAGTTCCCTTTCCGGGAGCTACACCTTC; CDR3aa: CASSSLSGSYTF
j_gene: TRBJ1-2; d_gene: -; abundance: -; v_gene: TRBV28; CDR3nt: TGTGCCAGTAGCACAGGGTTGGCGGGCTACACCTTC; CDR3aa: CASSTGLAGYTF
j_gene: TRBJ2-3; d_gene: -; abundance: -; v_gene: TRBV6-6; CDR3nt: TGTGCCAGCAGTCAACGTAGGCGGGGATCTAGCACAGATACGCAGTATTTT; CDR3aa: CASSQRRRGSSTDTQYF
j_gene: TRBJ2-1; d_gene: TRBD2; abundance: -; v_gene: TRBV11-2; CDR3nt: TGTGCCAGCAGCTTAGGACTAGCGGGGGGGCCGCTGGATGAGCAGTTCTTC; CDR3aa: CASSLGLAGGPLDEQFF
j_gene: TRBJ1-5; d_gene: TRBD1; abundance: -; v_gene: TRBV6-5; CDR3nt: TGTGCCAGCAGTTACTCCGGACAGGGTTATCAGCCCCAGCATTTT; CDR3aa: CASSYSGQGYQPQHF
j_gene: TRBJ1-2; d_gene: -; abundance: -; v_gene: TRBV28; CDR3nt: TGTGCCAGCACCATAGGAGTGAACTATGGCTACACCTTC; CDR3aa: CASTIGVNYGYTF
j_gene: TRBJ1-3; d_gene: -; abundance: -; v_gene: TRBV5-1; CDR3nt: TGCGCCAGCAGCTTGGACAGGGCCAGCTCTGGAAACACCATATATTTT; CDR3aa: CASSLDRASSGNTIYF
j_gene: TRBJ1-2; d_gene: -; abundance: -; v_gene: TRBV28; CDR3nt: TGTGCCAGCAGTTCACCACAGGGAAGCTATGGCTACACCTTC; CDR3aa: CASSSPQGSYGYTF
j_gene: TRBJ1-5; d_gene: TRBD1; abundance: -; v_gene: TRBV6-6; CDR3nt: TGTGCCAGCAGCTGGGACAGGGGAAATCAGCCCCAGCATTTT; CDR3aa: CASSWDRGNQPQHF
j_gene: TRBJ1-1; d_gene: -; abundance: once; v_gene: TRBV19; CDR3nt: TGTGCCAGTAGTATACGGACACTTAACACTGAAGCTTTCTTT; CDR3aa: CASSIRTLNTEAFF
j_gene: TRBJ2-3; d_gene: TRBD1; abundance: -; v_gene: TRBV19; CDR3nt: TGTGCCAGTAGCCGGGACAGGGGTTCCGATACGCAGTATTTT; CDR3aa: CASSRDRGSDTQYF
j_gene: TRBJ2-7; d_gene: TRBD2; abundance: -; v_gene: TRBV30; CDR3nt: TGTGCCTGGAGTCCGCTCGGACTAGCATCTTCAGAATCCTCCTACGAGCAGTACTTC; CDR3aa: CAWSPLGLASSESSYEQYF
j_gene: TRBJ2-7; d_gene: TRBD1; abundance: -; v_gene: TRBV10-2; CDR3nt: TGCGCCAGCAGTGGGACAGGGACCCACGAGCAGTACTTC; CDR3aa: CASSGTGTHEQYF
j_gene: TRBJ2-6; d_gene: -; abundance: -; v_gene: TRBV30; CDR3nt: TGTGCCTGGAGGTCGGCTGGGGCCAACGTCCTGACTTTC; CDR3aa: CAWRSAGANVLTF
j_gene: TRBJ2-1; d_gene: TRBD2; abundance: -; v_gene: TRBV10-3; CDR3nt: TGTGCCTCGCTGGCTAGCGGGGGGCCCAATGAGCAGTTCTTC; CDR3aa: CASLASGGPNEQFF
j_gene: TRBJ2-5; d_gene: TRBD1; abundance: -; v_gene: TRBV7-9; CDR3nt: TGTGCCAGCAGCTTAGCCTTGACAGGGGGCGCCGAGACCCAGTACTTC; CDR3aa: CASSLALTGGAETQYF
j_gene: TRBJ2-1; d_gene: TRBD2; abundance: -; v_gene: TRBV2; CDR3nt: TGTGCCAGCAGTTTTGGGACTAGCGGCAATGAGCAGTTCTTC; CDR3aa: CASSFGTSGNEQFF
j_gene: TRBJ1-4; d_gene: TRBD1; abundance: -; v_gene: TRBV30; CDR3nt: TGTGCCACGGACAGGGGGGGTGAAAAACTGTTTTTT; CDR3aa: CATDRGGEKLFF
j_gene: TRBJ2-7; d_gene: TRBD1; abundance: -; v_gene: TRBV28; CDR3nt: TGTGCCAGCAATGCCCGGGACAGGCCATACGAGCAGTACTTC; CDR3aa: CASNARDRPYEQYF
j_gene: TRBJ2-1; d_gene: -; abundance: -; v_gene: TRBV7-2; CDR3nt: TGTGCCAGCAGTCTAGGAGATGAGCAGTTCTTC; CDR3aa: CASSLGDEQFF
j_gene: TRBJ2-3; d_gene: -; abundance: -; v_gene: TRBV6-5; CDR3nt: TGTGCCAGCAGTTACTCGGGGCTAGATCCAGATACGCAGTATTTT; CDR3aa: CASSYSGLDPDTQYF
j_gene: TRBJ1-2; d_gene: -; abundance: -; v_gene: TRBV11-1; CDR3nt: TGTGCCAGCAGCCTGCGGGAGACGTTCTATGGCTACACCTTC; CDR3aa: CASSLRETFYGYTF
j_gene: TRBJ1-2; d_gene: TRBD1; abundance: -; v_gene: TRBV5-6; CDR3nt: TGTGCCAGCAGTCGGGACAGGGGGCATTATGGCTACACCTTC; CDR3aa: CASSRDRGHYGYTF
j_gene: TRBJ1-3; d_gene: -; abundance: -; v_gene: TRBV7-9; CDR3nt: TGTGCCAGCAGCTATCTATCCCCAGGTCGGGGTTCTGAAAACACCATATATTTT; CDR3aa: CASSYLSPGRGSENTIYF
j_gene: TRBJ1-2; d_gene: -; abundance: -; v_gene: TRBV30; CDR3nt: TGTGCCTGGAGTGTCGGGGGGAGCTATGGCTACACCTTC; CDR3aa: CAWSVGGSYGYTF
j_gene: TRBJ2-7; d_gene: -; abundance: -; v_gene: TRBV28; CDR3nt: TGTGCCAGCAGCTCCGGAGGCACGGGCGAGCAGTACTTC; CDR3aa: CASSSGGTGEQYF